What follows are 30 T cell receptor beta chains derived from one specimen sequenced in a study of blood T cell repertoires in COVID-19. TCRdb's table, derived via immunoSEQ multiplex PCR, lists solely in-frame clones and lacks some. The sample lists just over 350,000 clones; roughly 87% were seen once. The sample was PBMCs or T cells enriched from blood (not recorded which). The receptors were sampled from a woman younger than 45 who had recovered from COVID-19.

With respect to this clone: The junction does not match germline at one end; this may be a read error. Within the sample, other DNA sequences also encode this same CDR3. The chain is built from TRBV7-7 and TRBJ2-5; 11 nucleotides align to TRBD1. CDR3 length equals 15 residues. The germline gives CDR1 SSHAT, CDR2 FNYEAQ (reference sequence). The CDR3 spells CASSLGTGGQETQYF. The CDR3 region has the DNA TGTGCTAGCAGCTTAGGGACAGGGGGCCAAGAGACCCAGTACTTC.

This clone was detected a few times. The chain employs TRBV11-1 and TRBJ1-1; D ambiguous. The CDR3 loop spans 15 amino acids. Germline V gene data show CDR1 as SGHAT and CDR2 as FQDESV (reference sequence). Between the trimmed V and J ends, which lost 2 bases and 1 base, there was a span of 11 bases. The CDR3 DNA follows: TGTGCCAGCAGCTTAATCATCTCTAAGAACACTGAAGCTTTCTTT. It translates to CASSLIISKNTEAFF.

The genes are TRBV11-2 and TRBJ1-6, with 7 bases that match TRBD1. The V gene's germline CDR1 is SGHAT and CDR2 FQNNGV. The trim removed 3 bases at V and 8 bases at J, leaving 7 bases unmatched. The CDR3 runs 15 residues. CDR3 in amino acids: CASSFADRVDSPLHF. The CDR3 DNA follows: TGTGCCAGCAGCTTCGCCGACAGGGTCGATTCACCCCTCCACTTT.

The table lists this clone with a count of one. This sequence joins TRBV28 and TRBJ2-7; D unresolved. With 2 bases removed from V and 1 base from J, the gap between germline ends came to 9 bases. Germline CDR1 MDHEN, CDR2 SYDVKM. CDR3 length: 14 residues. The chain's CDR3 is CASSLMGESYEQYF. The CDR3 DNA is TGTGCCAGCAGTTTAATGGGCGAATCCTACGAGCAGTACTTC.

This clone has more than one count but fewer than ten. The chain carries TRBV6-5 and TRBJ1-3; 7 positions agree with TRBD1. Germline CDR1 reads MNHEY; CDR2 reads SVGAGI. The J segment lost 0 bases and the V segment lost 4 bases, leaving 3 bases of the junction unmatched. The CDR3 is made up of 15 amino acids. The CDR3 bases are TGTGCCAGCAGTTTGACAGGGTTCTCTGGAAACACCATATATTTT. Translating gives CASSLTGFSGNTIYF.

This clone was seen only once. The genes are TRBV29-1 and TRBJ2-2; 11 bases map to TRBD1. V lost 6 bases and J lost 4; bases outside the gene matches: 7. Germline V CDR1 and CDR2: SQVTM, ANQGSEA. This CDR3 spans 15 amino acids. CDR3 nucleotides: TGCAGCGTCGCGGGACAGGGGGTGGTCACCGGGGAGCTGTTTTTT. Translation: CSVAGQGVVTGELFF.

The rearrangement joins TRBV5-6 to TRBJ2-1; 8 nucleotides agree with TRBD1. In germline, CDR1 is SGHDT, CDR2 YYEEEE. The junction had 12 bases not matched to a gene; V was cut back by 0 bases and J by 16 bases. The CDR3 covers 14 residues. The CDR3 DNA sequence: TGTGCCAGCAGCTTGGGGACAGGGCCTCGGACACGATTCTTC. Protein sequence: CASSLGTGPRTRFF.

In this sample, this clone turned up once. The chain links TRBV11-2 to TRBJ2-1; 8 bases are a match to TRBD1. V was clipped by 6 bases and J by 9 bases; unmatched bases: 10. Germline V gene lookup returns CDR1 SGHAT and CDR2 FQNNGV. This CDR3 contains 14 residues. CDR3: CASRHLQGVVEQFF. The CDR3 coding sequence is TGTGCCAGCAGGCATCTACAGGGGGTTGTTGAGCAGTTCTTC.

This clone appeared a few times. The chain couples TRBV3-1 (or the pseudogene TRBV3-2) to TRBJ1-4; 7 bases agree with TRBD1. From germline, CDR1 is LGHDT and CDR2 YNNKEL (reference sequence). The CDR3 consists of 13 residues. V gave up 6 bases and J gave up 7 bases; unmatched junction bases: 5. The CDR3 spells CASSRQGSEKLFF. The CDR3 region has the DNA TGTGCCAGCAGTCGACAGGGTTCTGAAAAACTGTTTTTT.

This clone was recorded only once. This CDR3 is CSDSAGELTDTQYF. The CDR3 DNA sequence: TGCAGCGATTCAGCGGGGGAGCTCACAGATACGCAGTATTTT. The chain carries TRBV29-1 and TRBJ2-3, with TRBD2 matching over 8 bases. This CDR3 contains 14 residues. The germline gives CDR1 SQVTM, CDR2 ANQGSEA. The trim removed 7 bases at V and 2 bases at J, leaving 8 bases unmatched.

This chain joins TRBV5-4 and TRBJ2-5, with 11 bases aligning to TRBD2. V was pared by 3 bases and J by 1 base, with 2 bases of the junction left unmatched. The germline V gene encodes CDR1 SGHNT and CDR2 YYREEE (reference sequence). There are 15 residues in the CDR3. This CDR3 reads CASSSTSGVQETQYF. The CDR3 DNA follows: TGTGCCAGCAGCTCGACTAGCGGGGTCCAAGAGACCCAGTACTTC.

This sequence joins TRBV13 and TRBJ2-5, with 13 bases fitting TRBD2. Germline CDR1 PRHDT, CDR2 FYEKMQ (reference sequence). CDR3 size: 16 residues. Germline trimming cut 3 bases from V and 3 bases from J; bases unmatched to any gene: 4. The CDR3 DNA reads as TGTGCCAGCAGCTTCCGGACTAGCGGGAGAGAAGAGACCCAGTACTTC. As protein: CASSFRTSGREETQYF.

This chain links TRBV2 with TRBJ1-1, with no clear D. CDR1 is SNHLY, CDR2 FYNNEI, per germline. The CDR3 runs to 13 residues. With 4 bases removed from V and 3 bases from J, the gap between germline ends came to 9 bases. The CDR3 DNA reads TGTGCCAGCAGTGCTGTAGAGGACACTGAAGCTTTCTTT. As protein: CASSAVEDTEAFF.

This chain connects TRBV21-1 to TRBJ2-3; the table names TRBD1, a call not compared with the DNA. TRBV21-1 is a known pseudogene. There are 16 residues in the CDR3. Here the CDR3 reads CASSTEGHSSTDTQYF. In nucleotides, the CDR3 is TGTGCCAGCAGCACAGAGGGACACTCCAGCACAGATACGCAGTATTTT.

The count of this clone is one. The chain carries TRBV9 and TRBJ2-1, with 8 bases identical to TRBD2. CDR3 length equals 17 residues. V lost 3 bases and J lost 0; bases outside the gene matches: 8. The V gene's germline CDR1 is SGDLS and CDR2 YYNGEE. The CDR3 DNA sequence: TGTGCCAGCAGCGCACGACTAGCGACGAGCTCCTACAATGAGCAGTTCTTC. It specifies CASSARLATSSYNEQFF.

This chain connects TRBV27 to TRBJ2-3; tentatively, D is TRBD2 (6 bases). Trimming pared 0 bases from V and 3 bases from J, leaving 7 bases between. The CDR3 is 14 amino acids. CDR1 is MNHEY, CDR2 SMNVEV, per germline (reference sequence). CDR3 nucleotide sequence: TGTGCCAGCAGTTTATCTCGGGGGACAGATACGCAGTATTTT. Amino acids: CASSLSRGTDTQYF.

The V call is TRBV6-5, the J call TRBJ1-1; D possibly corresponds to TRBD1 (5 bases). The CDR3 contains 15 residues. Trimming stripped 0 bases from V and 5 bases from J, with 13 bases between. CDR1 and CDR2 (germline): MNHEY, SVGAGI. The CDR3 bases are TGTGCCAGCAGTTACTCCTCGAATGGGGGGACTGAAGCTTTCTTT. It codes for CASSYSSNGGTEAFF.

J is TRBJ2-5 and V is TRBV28; 8 bases map to TRBD1. CDR1 is MDHEN and CDR2 is SYDVKM in the germline V gene. Trimming at V came to 6 bases and at J to 2 bases, leaving 5 bases not matched to a gene. This CDR3 comprises 14 residues. CDR3 loop: CASSDHRGQETQYF. CDR3 nucleotide sequence: TGTGCCAGCAGCGATCACAGGGGGCAAGAGACCCAGTACTTC. Based on the CDR3 plus reference TRBV28 and TRBJ2-5, the full variable domain is DVKVTQSSRYLVKRTGEKVFLECVQDMDHENMFWYRQDPGLGLRLIYFSYDVKMKEKGDIPEGYSVSREKKERFSLILESASTNQTSMYLCASSDHRGQETQYFGPGTRLLVL.

This chain connects TRBV14 to TRBJ2-1, with D maybe TRBD2 (5 bases). The CDR3 loop spans 15 amino acids. Germline V gene data show CDR1 as SGHDN and CDR2 as FVKESK. V lost 4 bases, J lost 4 bases, and 14 bases lay in between. The CDR3 DNA reads as TGTGCCAGCAGCCCCCCGGGAATACCTTACAATGAGCAGTTCTTC. It yields the protein CASSPPGIPYNEQFF.

This clone was seen once. The chain couples TRBV27 to TRBJ1-1; 9 bases match TRBD1. Per the germline V gene, CDR1 is MNHEY and CDR2 is SMNVEV (reference sequence). J gave up 4 bases and V 5 bases, and 11 bases lay outside the gene matches. This CDR3 comprises 16 residues. This CDR3 reads CASSQPWTGEGTEAFF. The CDR3 DNA follows: TGTGCCAGCAGTCAGCCATGGACAGGGGAGGGCACTGAAGCTTTCTTT.

This chain joins TRBV18 and TRBJ2-1; TRBD1 agrees at 12 bases. The length of the CDR3 is 15 residues. After removal of 3 bases from V and 8 bases from J, the junction contained 5 bases not matched to a gene. Germline V gene lookup returns CDR1 KGHSH and CDR2 LQKENI. Here the CDR3 DNA reads TGTGCCAGCTCACCCGGGACAGGGGGCTTAGATGAGCAGTTCTTC. Translating it yields CASSPGTGGLDEQFF. The full variable domain, in which reference TRBV18 and TRBJ2-1 provide the parts outside the CDR3, is NAGVMQNPRHLVRRRGQEARLRCSPMKGHSHVYWYRQLPEEGLKFMVYLQKENIIDESGMPKERFSAEFPKEGPSILRIQQVVRGDSAAYFCASSPGTGGLDEQFFGPGTRLTVL.

The chain links TRBV28 to TRBJ1-5; 7 positions agree with TRBD1. Trimming took 5 bases from V and 7 from J; bases not matched to a gene: 8. The CDR3 sequence is 14 residues long. Germline lookup yields CDR1 MDHEN and CDR2 SYDVKM. The CDR3 sequence: CASSPKGAYQPQHF. For the CDR3, the DNA is TGTGCCAGCAGTCCCAAGGGGGCGTACCAGCCCCAGCATTTT.

The V gene is TRBV7-2, the J gene TRBJ2-3; 11 positions match TRBD2. Germline lookup yields CDR1 SGHTA and CDR2 FQGNSA. After removal of 10 bases from V and 0 bases from J, the junction contained 3 bases not matched to a gene. The CDR3 spans 14 residues. The DNA of the CDR3 is TGTGCCACGCCTAGCGGGGGGAGCACAGATACGCAGTATTTT. As protein: CATPSGGSTDTQYF. Looking up the rest from reference TRBV7-2 and TRBJ2-3 gives the full variable domain: GAGVSQSPSNKVTEKGKDVELRCDPISGHTALYWYRQSLGQGLEFLIYFQGNSAPDKSGLPSDRFSAERTGGSVSTLTIQRTQQEDSAVYLCATPSGGSTDTQYFGPGTRLTVL.

The chain employs TRBV19 and TRBJ2-2; TRBD1 matches 7 bases. Germline V gene sequence: CDR1 LNHDA, CDR2 SQIVND (reference sequence). The J segment lost 0 bases and the V segment lost 8 bases, leaving 6 bases of the junction unmatched. This CDR3 region has 15 residues. The CDR3 loop reads CASGSGTANTGELFF. For the CDR3, the DNA is TGTGCCAGTGGTTCAGGGACAGCGAACACCGGGGAGCTGTTTTTT.

The J gene is TRBJ2-1, the V gene TRBV2; weak D call: TRBD2 (5 bases). CDR1 SNHLY and CDR2 FYNNEI come from the germline V gene. V was clipped by 2 bases and J by 5 bases, with 7 bases between them. CDR3 size: 13 residues. CDR3 nucleotides: TGTGCCAGCAGTGAATTGACTAACAATGAGCAGTTCTTC. Its translation is CASSELTNNEQFF.

J is TRBJ2-1 and V is TRBV5-1; D possibly corresponds to TRBD1 (6 bases). Trimming took off 0 bases at V and 6 bases at J, with 19 bases between the two ends. CDR3 length equals 17 residues. Germline V lookup: CDR1 SGHRS, CDR2 YFSETQ. CDR3 region: CASSLVPHRETPNEQFF. In DNA, the CDR3 is TGCGCCAGCAGCTTGGTACCCCACAGGGAAACTCCCAATGAGCAGTTCTTC.

The chain couples TRBV18 to TRBJ2-2; tentatively, D is TRBD2 (6 bases). Germline values: CDR1 KGHSH, CDR2 LQKENI. Trimming cost V 5 bases and J 3 bases, with 10 bases left between them. CDR3 length equals 14 residues. The CDR3 nucleotides are TGTGCCAGCTCAGATGCGGGGTACACCGGGGAGCTGTTTTTT. It translates to CASSDAGYTGELFF. The full variable domain, completed using reference TRBV18 and TRBJ2-2, is NAGVMQNPRHLVRRRGQEARLRCSPMKGHSHVYWYRQLPEEGLKFMVYLQKENIIDESGMPKERFSAEFPKEGPSILRIQQVVRGDSAAYFCASSDAGYTGELFFGEGSRLTVL.

This clone showed up just a few times. The V gene is TRBV19, the J gene TRBJ1-1, with D unclear. Per the germline V gene, CDR1 is LNHDA and CDR2 is SQIVND (reference sequence). The CDR3 spans 14 residues. Trimming took 10 bases from V and 1 from J, leaving 16 bases between them. Here the CDR3 DNA reads TGTGCCACCTACGGAGATCGAGGGAACACTGAAGCTTTCTTT. Protein sequence: CATYGDRGNTEAFF.

V and J are TRBV4-1 and TRBJ1-2, with TRBD1 identical over 11 bases. Germline lookup yields CDR1 MGHRA and CDR2 YSYEKL. The CDR3 covers 16 residues. Germline trimming cut 6 bases from V and 3 bases from J; bases unmatched to any gene: 9. CDR3 in amino acids: CASSHHAGQGDYGYTF. CDR3 coding DNA: TGCGCCAGCAGTCACCATGCGGGACAGGGGGACTATGGCTACACCTTC.

The chain uses TRBV9 and TRBJ1-4; D remains ambiguous. Germline CDR1 SGDLS, CDR2 YYNGEE. The CDR3 loop spans 12 amino acids. Trimming took off 4 bases at V and 8 bases at J, with 9 bases between the two ends. CDR3 bases: TGTGCCAGCAGCTTGGCGGGCGAAAAACTGTTTTTT. Residues: CASSLAGEKLFF.